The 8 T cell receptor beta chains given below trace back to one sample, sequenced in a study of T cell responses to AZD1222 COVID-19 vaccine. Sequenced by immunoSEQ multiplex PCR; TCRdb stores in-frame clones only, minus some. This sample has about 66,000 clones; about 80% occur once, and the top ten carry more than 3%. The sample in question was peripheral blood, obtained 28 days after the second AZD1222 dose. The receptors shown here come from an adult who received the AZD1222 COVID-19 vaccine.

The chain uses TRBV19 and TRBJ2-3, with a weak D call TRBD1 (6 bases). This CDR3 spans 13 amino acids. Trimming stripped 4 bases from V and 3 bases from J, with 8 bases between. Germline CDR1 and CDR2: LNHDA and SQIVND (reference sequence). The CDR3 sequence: CASSTDRTDTQYF. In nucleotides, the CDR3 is TGTGCCAGTAGTACTGACAGGACAGATACGCAGTATTTT.

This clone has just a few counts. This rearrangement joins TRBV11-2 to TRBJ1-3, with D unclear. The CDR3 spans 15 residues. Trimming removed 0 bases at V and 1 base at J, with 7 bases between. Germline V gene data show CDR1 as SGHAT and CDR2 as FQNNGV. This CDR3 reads CASSLEGGSGNTIYF. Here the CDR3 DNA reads TGTGCCAGCAGCTTAGAGGGCGGTTCTGGAAACACCATATATTTT.

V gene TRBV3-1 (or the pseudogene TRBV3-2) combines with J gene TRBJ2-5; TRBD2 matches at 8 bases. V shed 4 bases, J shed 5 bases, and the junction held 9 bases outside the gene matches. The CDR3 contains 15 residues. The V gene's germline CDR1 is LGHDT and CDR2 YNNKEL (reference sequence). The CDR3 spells CASSLRAGAGETQYF. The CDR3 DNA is TGTGCCAGCAGCCTTCGAGCGGGGGCGGGTGAGACCCAGTACTTC.

The CDR3 bases are TGCAGCGTTGAAGGAGGGGAGACCCAGTACTTC. Its protein is CSVEGGETQYF. The V gene is TRBV29-1, the J gene TRBJ2-5; possible D gene TRBD2, 5 bases. This CDR3 spans 11 amino acids. Trimming cost V 1 base and J 5 bases, with 5 bases left between them. The germline V gene encodes CDR1 SQVTM and CDR2 ANQGSEA.

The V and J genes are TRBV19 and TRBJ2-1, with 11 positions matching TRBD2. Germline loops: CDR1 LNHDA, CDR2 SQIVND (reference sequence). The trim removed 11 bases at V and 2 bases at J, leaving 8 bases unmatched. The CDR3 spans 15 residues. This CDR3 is CAASSGGFPYNEQFF. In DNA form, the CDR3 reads TGTGCCGCGTCTAGCGGGGGGTTTCCCTACAATGAGCAGTTCTTC.

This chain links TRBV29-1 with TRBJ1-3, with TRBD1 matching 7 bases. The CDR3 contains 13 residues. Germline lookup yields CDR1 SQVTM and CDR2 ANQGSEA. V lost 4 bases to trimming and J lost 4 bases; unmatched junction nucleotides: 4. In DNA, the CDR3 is TGCAGCGTTGTACCGACAGGGGGAAACACCATATATTTT. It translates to CSVVPTGGNTIYF.

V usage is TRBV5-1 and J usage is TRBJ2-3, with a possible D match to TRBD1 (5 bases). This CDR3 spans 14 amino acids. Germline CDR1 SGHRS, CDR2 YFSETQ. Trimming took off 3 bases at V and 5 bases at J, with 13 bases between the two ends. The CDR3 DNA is TGCGCCAGCAGCTCCACTGCCCAGGGAGATACGCAGTATTTT. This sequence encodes CASSSTAQGDTQYF.

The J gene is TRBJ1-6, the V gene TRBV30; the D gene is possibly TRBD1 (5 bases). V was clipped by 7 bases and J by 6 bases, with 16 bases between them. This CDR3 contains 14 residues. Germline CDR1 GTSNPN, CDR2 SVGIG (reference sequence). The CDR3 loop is CASWGGEGNSPLHF. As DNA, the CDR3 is TGTGCCTCGTGGGGGGGAGAAGGTAATTCACCCCTCCACTTT.